This entry is about one TCR beta chain. The antigen remains undetermined. Use of 60 Vbeta and 13 Jbeta primers characterized the PCR. Authors' analysis steps: An analysis that came later counted tens of millions of unique TCR beta chains, some 11 million shared. Assay used: immunoSEQ multiplex PCR; TCRdb lists only in-frame clones, some missing. The V and J calls and clone size are taken from that table; D and trimming were inferred from the DNA. The sample holds about 150,000 clones; 75% to 80% are singletons and the top ten take 0.5% to 0.85%. V lost 5 bases to trimming and J lost 4 bases; unmatched junction nucleotides: 8. This CDR3 comprises 15 residues. From germline, CDR1 is SGHVS and CDR2 FQNEAQ. This specimen comes from a study of cytomegalovirus exposure and HLA in healthy donors. The study, taken as a whole, reports: Earlier findings revealed that most TCR beta V segments proved productive either about 90% or about 30% of the time. Presence/absence comparisons presumed near-even sequencing depth among donors.

This sequence was found in a male donor in good health and CMV-seronegative. Material: PBMCs. The chain combines TRBV7-8 with TRBJ2-5; 9 bases align to TRBD2. DNA of the CDR3: TGTGCCAGCAGCATTTTAGCGGGGGAGGGAGAGACCCAGTACTTC. This codes for CASSILAGEGETQYF. The full variable domain, with the rest looked up from reference TRBV7-8 and TRBJ2-5, is GAGVSQSPRYKVAKRGQDVALRCDPISGHVSLFWYQQALGQGPEFLTYFQNEAQLDKSGLPSDRFFAERPEGSVSTLKIQRTQQEDSAVYLCASSILAGEGETQYFGPGTRLLVL.